This paragraph covers one T cell receptor beta chain sequence. Here immunoSEQ multiplex PCR was the method, and the copy in TCRdb shows in-frame clones only, minus some. The table shows roughly 80,000 clones, with about 91% occurring only once. This record comes from a study of T cell changes during pregnancy in multiple sclerosis. The CDR3 is made up of 13 amino acids. V was pared by 8 bases and J by 4 bases, with 6 bases of the junction left unmatched. Germline lookup yields CDR1 MDHEN and CDR2 SYDVKM. Sequencing used peripheral blood, obtained before pregnancy. This chain connects TRBV28 to TRBJ2-7; 9 nucleotides agree with TRBD1. The receptor's source is a female donor with multiple sclerosis, enrolled in a pregnancy study. The DNA for the CDR3 is TGTGCCAGCGTAACAGGGGGCGTTTACGAGCAGTACTTC. Protein product: CASVTGGVYEQYF.